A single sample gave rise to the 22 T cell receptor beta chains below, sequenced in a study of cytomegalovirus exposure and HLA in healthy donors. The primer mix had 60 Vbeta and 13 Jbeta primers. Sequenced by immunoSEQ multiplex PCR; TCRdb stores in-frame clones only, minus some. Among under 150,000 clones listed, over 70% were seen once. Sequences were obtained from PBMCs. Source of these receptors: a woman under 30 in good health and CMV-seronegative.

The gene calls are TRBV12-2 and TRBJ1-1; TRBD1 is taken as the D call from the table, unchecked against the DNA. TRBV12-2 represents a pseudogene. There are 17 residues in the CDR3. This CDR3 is CASRLKLGQGAQYEAFF. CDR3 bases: TGTGCAAGTCGCTTAAAACTGGGACAGGGAGCCCAGTATGAGGCTTTCTTT.

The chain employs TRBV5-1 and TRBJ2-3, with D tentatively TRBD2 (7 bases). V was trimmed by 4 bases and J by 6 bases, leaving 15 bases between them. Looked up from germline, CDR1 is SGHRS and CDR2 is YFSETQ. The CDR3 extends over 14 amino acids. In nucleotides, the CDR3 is TGCGCCAGCAGCCCAGAGGGGGGGCCGGATACGCAGTATTTT. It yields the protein CASSPEGGPDTQYF.

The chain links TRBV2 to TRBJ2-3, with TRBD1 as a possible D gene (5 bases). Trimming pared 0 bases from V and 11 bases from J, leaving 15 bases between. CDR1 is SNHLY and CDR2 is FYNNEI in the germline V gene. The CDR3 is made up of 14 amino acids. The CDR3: CASSEARKGQGQYF. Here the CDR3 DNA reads TGTGCCAGCAGTGAAGCGCGGAAGGGTCAGGGGCAGTATTTT.

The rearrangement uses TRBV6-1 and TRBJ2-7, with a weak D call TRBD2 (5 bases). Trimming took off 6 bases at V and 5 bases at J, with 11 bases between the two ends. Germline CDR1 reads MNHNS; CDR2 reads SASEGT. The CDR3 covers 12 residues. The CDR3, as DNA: TGTGCCAGCAGCTCCGCGAGGGACGAGCAGTACTTC. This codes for CASSSARDEQYF.

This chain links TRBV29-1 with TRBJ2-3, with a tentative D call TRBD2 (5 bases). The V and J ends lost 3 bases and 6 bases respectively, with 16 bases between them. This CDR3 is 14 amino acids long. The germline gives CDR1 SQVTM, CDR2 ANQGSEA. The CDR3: CSVDLGLTGDTQYF. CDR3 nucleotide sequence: TGCAGCGTTGATTTAGGCCTGACGGGGGATACGCAGTATTTT.

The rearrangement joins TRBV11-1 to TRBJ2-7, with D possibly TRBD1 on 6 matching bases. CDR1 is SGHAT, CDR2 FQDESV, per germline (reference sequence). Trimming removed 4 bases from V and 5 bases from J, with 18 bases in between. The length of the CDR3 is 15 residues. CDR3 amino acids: CASSSDTGKFDEQYF. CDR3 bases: TGTGCCAGCAGCTCCGACACAGGGAAATTCGACGAGCAGTACTTC.

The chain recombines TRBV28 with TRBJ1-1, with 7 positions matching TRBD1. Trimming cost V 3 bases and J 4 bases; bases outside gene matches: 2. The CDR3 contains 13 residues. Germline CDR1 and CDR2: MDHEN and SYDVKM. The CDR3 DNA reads TGTGCCAGCAGTTTTTCAGGGGGCACTGAAGCTTTCTTT. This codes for CASSFSGGTEAFF.

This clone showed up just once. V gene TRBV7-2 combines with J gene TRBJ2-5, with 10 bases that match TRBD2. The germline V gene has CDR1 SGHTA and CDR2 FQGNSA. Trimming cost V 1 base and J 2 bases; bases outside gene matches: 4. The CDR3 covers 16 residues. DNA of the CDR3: TGTGCCAGCAGCTTAGGTGCAGCGGGGGGGCAAGAGACCCAGTACTTC. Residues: CASSLGAAGGQETQYF.

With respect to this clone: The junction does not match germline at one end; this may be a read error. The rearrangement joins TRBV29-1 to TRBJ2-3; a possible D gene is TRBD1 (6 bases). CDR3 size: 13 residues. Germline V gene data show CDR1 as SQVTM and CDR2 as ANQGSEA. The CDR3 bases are TGCAGCGTAGGGGTAGTCAGGACAGTTACGCAGTATTTT. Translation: CSVGVVRTVTQYF.

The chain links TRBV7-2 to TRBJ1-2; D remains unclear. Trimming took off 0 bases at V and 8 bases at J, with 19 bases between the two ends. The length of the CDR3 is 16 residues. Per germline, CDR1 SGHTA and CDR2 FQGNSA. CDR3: CASSLAGTDVLEGYTF. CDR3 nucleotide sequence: TGTGCCAGCAGCTTAGCGGGCACAGATGTTTTGGAAGGCTACACCTTC. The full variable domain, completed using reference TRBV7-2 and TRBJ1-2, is GAGVSQSPSNKVTEKGKDVELRCDPISGHTALYWYRQSLGQGLEFLIYFQGNSAPDKSGLPSDRFSAERTGGSVSTLTIQRTQQEDSAVYLCASSLAGTDVLEGYTFGSGTRLTVV.

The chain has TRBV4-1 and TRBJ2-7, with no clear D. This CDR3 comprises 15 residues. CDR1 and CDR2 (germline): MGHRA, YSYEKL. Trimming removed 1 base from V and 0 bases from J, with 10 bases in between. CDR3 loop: CASSQVEVASYEQYF. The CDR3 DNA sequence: TGCGCCAGCAGCCAAGTAGAGGTAGCCTCCTACGAGCAGTACTTC.

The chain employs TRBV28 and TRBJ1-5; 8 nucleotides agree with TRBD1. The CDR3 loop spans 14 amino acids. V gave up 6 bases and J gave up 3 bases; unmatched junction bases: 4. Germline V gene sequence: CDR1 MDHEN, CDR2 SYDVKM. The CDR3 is CASSRDRHNQPQHF. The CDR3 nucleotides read TGTGCCAGCAGCCGGGACAGGCACAATCAGCCCCAGCATTTT. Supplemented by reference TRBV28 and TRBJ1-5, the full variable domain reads DVKVTQSSRYLVKRTGEKVFLECVQDMDHENMFWYRQDPGLGLRLIYFSYDVKMKEKGDIPEGYSVSREKKERFSLILESASTNQTSMYLCASSRDRHNQPQHFGDGTRLSIL.

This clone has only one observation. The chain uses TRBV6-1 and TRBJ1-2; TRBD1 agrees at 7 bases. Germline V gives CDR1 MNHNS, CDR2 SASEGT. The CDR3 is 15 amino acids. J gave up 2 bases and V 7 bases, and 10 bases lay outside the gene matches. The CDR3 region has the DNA TGTGCCAGCATAACAGCACCGGGACAGAACTATGGCTACACCTTC. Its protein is CASITAPGQNYGYTF.

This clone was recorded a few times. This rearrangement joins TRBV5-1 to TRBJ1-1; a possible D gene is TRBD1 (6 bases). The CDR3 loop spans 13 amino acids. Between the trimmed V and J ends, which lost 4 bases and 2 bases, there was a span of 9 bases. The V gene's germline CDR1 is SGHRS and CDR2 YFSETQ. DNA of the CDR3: TGCGCCAGCAGCATAGGGGGAAACACTGAAGCTTTCTTT. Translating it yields CASSIGGNTEAFF. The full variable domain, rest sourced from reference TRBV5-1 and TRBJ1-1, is KAGVTQTPRYLIKTRGQQVTLSCSPISGHRSVSWYQQTPGQGLQFLFEYFSETQRNKGNFPGRFSGRQFSNSRSEMNVSTLELGDSALYLCASSIGGNTEAFFGQGTRLTVV.

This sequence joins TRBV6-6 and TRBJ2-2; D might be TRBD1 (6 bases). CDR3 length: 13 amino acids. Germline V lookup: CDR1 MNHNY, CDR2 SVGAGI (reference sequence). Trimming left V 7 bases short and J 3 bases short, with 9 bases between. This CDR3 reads CASKGVYTGELFF. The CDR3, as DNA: TGTGCCAGCAAGGGGGTGTACACCGGGGAGCTGTTTTTT.

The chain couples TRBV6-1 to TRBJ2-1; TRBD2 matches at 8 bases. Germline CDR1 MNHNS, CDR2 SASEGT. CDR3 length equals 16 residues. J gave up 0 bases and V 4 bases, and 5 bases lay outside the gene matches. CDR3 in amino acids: CASSVFSGDSYNEQFF. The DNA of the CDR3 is TGTGCCAGCAGTGTGTTTAGCGGGGACTCCTACAATGAGCAGTTCTTC.

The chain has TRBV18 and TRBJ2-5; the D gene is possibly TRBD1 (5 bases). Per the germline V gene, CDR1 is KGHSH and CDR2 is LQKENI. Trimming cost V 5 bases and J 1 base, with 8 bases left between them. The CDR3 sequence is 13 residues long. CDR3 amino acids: CASSETAQETQYF. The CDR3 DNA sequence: TGTGCCAGCTCAGAGACAGCCCAAGAGACCCAGTACTTC.

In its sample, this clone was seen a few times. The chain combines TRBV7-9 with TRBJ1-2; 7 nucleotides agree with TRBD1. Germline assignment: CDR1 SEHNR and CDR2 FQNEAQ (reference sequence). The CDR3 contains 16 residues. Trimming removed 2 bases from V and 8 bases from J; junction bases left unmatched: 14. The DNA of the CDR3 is TGTGCCAGCAGCTTAATGGAATCCCGCAGGGGGGAGGGCTACACCTTC. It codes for CASSLMESRRGEGYTF. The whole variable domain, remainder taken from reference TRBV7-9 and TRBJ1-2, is DTGVSQNPRHKITKRGQNVTFRCDPISEHNRLYWYRQTLGQGPEFLTYFQNEAQLEKSRLLSDRFSAERPKGSFSTLEIQRTEQGDSAMYLCASSLMESRRGEGYTFGSGTRLTVV.

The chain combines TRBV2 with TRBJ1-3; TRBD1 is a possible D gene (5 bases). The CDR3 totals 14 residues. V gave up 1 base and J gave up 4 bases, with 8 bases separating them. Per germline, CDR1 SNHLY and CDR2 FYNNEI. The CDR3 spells CASSEEGSGNTIYF. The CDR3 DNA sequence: TGTGCCAGCAGTGAAGAGGGGTCGGGAAACACCATATATTTT. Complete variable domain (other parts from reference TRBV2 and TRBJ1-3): EPEVTQTPSHQVTQMGQEVILRCVPISNHLYFYWYRQILGQKVEFLVSFYNNEISEKSEIFDDQFSVERPDGSNFTLKIRSTKLEDSAMYFCASSEEGSGNTIYFGEGSWLTVV.

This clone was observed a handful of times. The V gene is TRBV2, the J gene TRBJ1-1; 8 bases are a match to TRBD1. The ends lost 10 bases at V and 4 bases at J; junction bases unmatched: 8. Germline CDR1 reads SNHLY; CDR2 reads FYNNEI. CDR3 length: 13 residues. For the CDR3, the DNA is TGTGCCACGGGGGACGACAGGGGCACTGAAGCTTTCTTT. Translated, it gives CATGDDRGTEAFF. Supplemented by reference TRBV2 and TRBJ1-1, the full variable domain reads EPEVTQTPSHQVTQMGQEVILRCVPISNHLYFYWYRQILGQKVEFLVSFYNNEISEKSEIFDDQFSVERPDGSNFTLKIRSTKLEDSAMYFCATGDDRGTEAFFGQGTRLTVV.

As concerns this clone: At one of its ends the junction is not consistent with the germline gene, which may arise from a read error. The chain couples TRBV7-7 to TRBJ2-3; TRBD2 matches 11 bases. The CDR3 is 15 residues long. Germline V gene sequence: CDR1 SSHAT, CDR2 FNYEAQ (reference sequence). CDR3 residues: CASSLAGGPSDTQYF. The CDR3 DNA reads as TGTGCTAGCAGCTTAGCGGGGGGGCCGTCAGATACGCAGTATTTT.

Here the CDR3 reads CASRTVDSGNEKLFF. The CDR3 DNA reads as TGTGCCAGCAGAACCGTGGACAGCGGTAATGAAAAACTGTTTTTT. The V and J genes are TRBV28 and TRBJ1-4; D possibly corresponds to TRBD1 (6 bases). The CDR3 spans 15 residues. Trimming removed 6 bases at V and 4 bases at J, with 15 bases between. Looked up from germline, CDR1 is MDHEN and CDR2 is SYDVKM.